This T cell receptor beta chain was captured in a study of T cells in Graves' hyperthyroidism and ophthalmopathy. The V end lost 0 bases, the J end lost 0 bases, and 10 bases lay between the germline ends. The CDR3 length is 16 residues. Germline V gene data show CDR1 as SGHNT and CDR2 as YYREEE (reference sequence). RNA transcripts provided the source from which TCR beta CDR3 regions were amplified. First-round RT-PCR of the TCR CDR3 relied on the HTBI primer set. MiXCR, run by TCRdb on the multiplex PCR reads, gives a single entry per CDR3 protein. The data contain 370,000 or so distinct CDR3 sequences, around an eighth of them singletons.

The receptor's source is a man between 25 and 39 years old with Graves' hyperthyroidism that later progressed to Graves' ophthalmopathy. The sequenced material came from blood. This rearrangement joins TRBV5-4 to TRBJ1-3; D not resolved. The CDR3 sequence is CASSLDPGSSGNTIYF. The CDR3 bases are TGTGCCAGCAGCTTGGATCCGGGATCCTCTGGAAACACCATATATTTT. Together with reference TRBV5-4 and TRBJ1-3, the CDR3 gives the full variable domain: ETGVTQSPTHLIKTRGQQVTLRCSSQSGHNTVSWYQQALGQGPQFIFQYYREEENGRGNFPPRFSGLQFPNYSSELNVNALELDDSALYLCASSLDPGSSGNTIYFGEGSWLTVV.